This TCR beta chain came from a study of human T cells and chemical hapten exposure. About the research overall: TCR yield per sample varied, mainly due to pooled library volumes.

The germline V gene encodes CDR1 SNHLY and CDR2 FYNNEI. The CDR3 totals 15 residues. V lost 1 base and J lost 4, with 13 bases in between. Original processing notes: A typical sample had roughly 87,000 TCRs, with roughly 23,224 to 700,000 overall. TCRdb fed the RACE reads into MiXCR, producing one record per CDR3 protein. The authors' filters were not applied to this entry. This table holds under 90,000 distinct CDR3 sequences, over 8.5% found once. Time point: healthy volunteer bleed at 6 weeks. The template was total RNA from unfractionated whole blood. General study findings and limits: DPC sensitization produced no change in TCRs with frequency above 1 in 1000.

A word on this clonotype: Its matching antigen is unknown.

The TCR sequence derives from a male donor in good health. Some clones in this sample may be carry-over from other donors' samples. This chain joins TRBV2 and TRBJ1-1; possibly TRBD1 for D (6 bases). Sequenced: whole blood. Here the CDR3 reads CASSEGTRGVTEAFF. DNA for the CDR3: TGTGCCAGCAGTGAAGGGACAAGGGGGGTCACTGAAGCTTTCTTT.